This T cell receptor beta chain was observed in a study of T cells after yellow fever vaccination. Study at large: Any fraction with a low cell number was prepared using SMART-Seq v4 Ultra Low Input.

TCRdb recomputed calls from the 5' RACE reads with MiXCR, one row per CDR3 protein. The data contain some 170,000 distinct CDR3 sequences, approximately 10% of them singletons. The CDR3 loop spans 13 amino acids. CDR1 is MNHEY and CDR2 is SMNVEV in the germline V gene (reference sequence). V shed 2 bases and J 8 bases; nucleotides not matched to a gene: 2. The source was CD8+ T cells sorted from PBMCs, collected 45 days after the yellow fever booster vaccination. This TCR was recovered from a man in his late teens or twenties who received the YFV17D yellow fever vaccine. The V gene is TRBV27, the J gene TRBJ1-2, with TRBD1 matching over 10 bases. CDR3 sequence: CASSLRDRGGYTF. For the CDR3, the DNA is TGTGCCAGCAGTTTAAGGGACAGGGGCGGCTACACCTTC.